The text below deals with one TCR beta chain. Its specificity is unknown. The sample comes from a study of shared clonotypes between healthy human individuals. Ten immunoSEQ deep assay plates held the unsorted PBMC DNA. Study processing details: ImmunoSEQ junction-only sequences lacked quality scores, so their filtering differed. The table came from immunoSEQ multiplex PCR; TCRdb's copy has only in-frame clones and leaves some out. Clone size and V and J calls were adopted from that table, with D and trimming inferred from the DNA. The data hold approximately 500,000 clones, with 60% to 85% observed a single time. Study-wide results and caveats: The donor pool, a small one, limited the genetic and exposure-history diversity represented.

Among the donors, all were Caucasian adults who lived in Nashville, Tennessee. This receptor was obtained from a woman between 40 and 50 years old in good health. Some clones in this sample may be carry-over from other donors' samples. The sample consisted of PBMCs.

The CDR3 nucleotides are TGTGCCAGCAGCTTAAATCCGGGAGAGGCCTACGAGCAGTACTTC. This sequence encodes CASSLNPGEAYEQYF. V and J are TRBV7-3 and TRBJ2-7, with a tentative D call TRBD2 (6 bases). V dropped 1 base and J dropped 2 bases, with 12 bases sitting between them. The CDR3 loop spans 15 amino acids. The germline CDR1 and CDR2 sequences are SGHTA and FQGTGA.